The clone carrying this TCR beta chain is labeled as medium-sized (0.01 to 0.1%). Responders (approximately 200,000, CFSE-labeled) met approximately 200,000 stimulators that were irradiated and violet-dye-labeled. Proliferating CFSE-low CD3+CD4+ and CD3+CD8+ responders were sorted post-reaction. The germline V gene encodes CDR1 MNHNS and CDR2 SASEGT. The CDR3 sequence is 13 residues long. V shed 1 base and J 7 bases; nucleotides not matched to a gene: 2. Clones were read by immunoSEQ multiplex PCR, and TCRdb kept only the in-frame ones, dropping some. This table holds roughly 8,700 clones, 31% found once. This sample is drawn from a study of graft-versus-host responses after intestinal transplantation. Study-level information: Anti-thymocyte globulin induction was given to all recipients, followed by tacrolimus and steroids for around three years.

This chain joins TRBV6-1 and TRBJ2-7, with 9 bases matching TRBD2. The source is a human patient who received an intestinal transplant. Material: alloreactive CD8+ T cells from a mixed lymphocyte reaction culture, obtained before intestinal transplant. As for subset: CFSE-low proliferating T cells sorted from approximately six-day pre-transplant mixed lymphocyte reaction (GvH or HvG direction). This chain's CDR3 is CASSEVAGGEQYF. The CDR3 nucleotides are TGTGCCAGCAGTGAAGTGGCGGGAGGGGAGCAGTACTTC.